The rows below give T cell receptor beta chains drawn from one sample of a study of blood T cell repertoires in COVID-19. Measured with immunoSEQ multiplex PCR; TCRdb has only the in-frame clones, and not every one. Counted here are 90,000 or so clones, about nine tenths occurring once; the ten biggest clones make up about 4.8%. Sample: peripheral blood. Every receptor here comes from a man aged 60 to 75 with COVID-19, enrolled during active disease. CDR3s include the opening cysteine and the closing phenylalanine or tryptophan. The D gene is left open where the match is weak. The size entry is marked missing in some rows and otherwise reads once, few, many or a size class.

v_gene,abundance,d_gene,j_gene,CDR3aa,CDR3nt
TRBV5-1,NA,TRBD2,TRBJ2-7,CASRRWTSGSSYEQYF,TGCGCCAGCAGGCGCTGGACTAGCGGGAGTTCCTACGAGCAGTACTTC
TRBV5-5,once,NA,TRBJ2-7,CASSLIGQPSYEQYF,TGTGCCAGCAGCCTTATTGGACAGCCCTCCTACGAGCAGTACTTC
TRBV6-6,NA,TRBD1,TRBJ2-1,CASSPRLQTGGSPNNEQFF,TGTGCCAGCAGTCCACGACTCCAAACAGGGGGCTCGCCTAACAATGAGCAGTTCTTC
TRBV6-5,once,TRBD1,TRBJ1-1,CASTGTGGDTEAFF,TGTGCCAGCACTGGGACAGGGGGGGACACTGAAGCTTTCTTT
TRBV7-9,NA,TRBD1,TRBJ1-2,CASSLDRGTPGYTF,TGTGCCAGCAGCTTAGACAGGGGGACCCCTGGCTACACCTTC
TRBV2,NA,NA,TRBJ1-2,CASSETGGNYGYTF,TGTGCCAGCAGTGAAACGGGGGGTAACTATGGCTACACCTTC
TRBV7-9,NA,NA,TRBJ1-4,CASRQGRDEKLFF,TGTGCCAGCAGACAGGGTCGTGATGAAAAACTGTTTTTT
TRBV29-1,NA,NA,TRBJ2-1,CSVESPNEQFF,TGCAGCGTTGAATCCCCGAATGAGCAGTTCTTC
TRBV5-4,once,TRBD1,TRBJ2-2,CASSLTGGSGELFF,TGTGCCAGCAGCTTGACAGGGGGCTCCGGGGAGCTGTTTTTT
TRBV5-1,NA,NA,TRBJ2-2,CASSWVRGRSNTGELFF,TGCGCCAGCAGCTGGGTCAGGGGCCGTTCCAACACCGGGGAGCTGTTTTTT
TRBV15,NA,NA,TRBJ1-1,CATSRERGQLNTEAFF,TGTGCCACCAGCAGAGAGAGAGGACAGCTGAACACTGAAGCTTTCTTT
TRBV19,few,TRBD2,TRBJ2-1,CASSALAGGREQFF,TGTGCCAGTAGTGCACTAGCGGGAGGGCGTGAGCAGTTCTTC
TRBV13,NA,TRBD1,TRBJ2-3,CASSPDDRGLTDTQYF,TGTGCCAGCAGCCCCGACGACAGGGGCCTCACAGATACGCAGTATTTT
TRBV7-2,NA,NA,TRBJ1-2,CASSLAGDNYGYTF,TGTGCCAGCAGCTTAGCCGGAGATAACTATGGCTACACCTTC
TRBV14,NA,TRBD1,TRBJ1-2,CASSQVATGGGYTF,TGTGCCAGCAGCCAAGTTGCGACAGGGGGTGGCTACACCTTC
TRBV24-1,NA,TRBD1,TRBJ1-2,CATSDLDRSYGYTF,TGTGCCACCAGTGACCTGGACAGGTCGTATGGCTACACCTTC
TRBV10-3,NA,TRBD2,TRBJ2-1,CAISEFSGDYNEQFF,TGTGCCATCAGTGAGTTTAGCGGGGACTACAATGAGCAGTTCTTC
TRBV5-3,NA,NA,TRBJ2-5,CARSFRQVQETQYF,TGTGCCAGAAGCTTCCGACAGGTCCAAGAGACCCAGTACTTC
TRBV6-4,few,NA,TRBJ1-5,CASSDSGRDNQPQHF,TGTGCCAGCAGTGACAGCGGACGGGACAATCAGCCCCAGCATTTT
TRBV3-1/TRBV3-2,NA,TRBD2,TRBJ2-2,CASSPELAGATGELFF,TGTGCCAGCAGCCCTGAACTAGCGGGAGCCACCGGGGAGCTGTTTTTT
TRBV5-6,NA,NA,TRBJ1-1,CASKAYLNTEAFF,TGTGCCAGCAAAGCCTACCTGAACACTGAAGCTTTCTTT
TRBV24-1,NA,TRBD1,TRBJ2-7,CATSEGTGTNWRTYEQYF,TGTGCCACCAGTGAAGGGACAGGGACGAATTGGAGAACGTACGAGCAGTACTTC
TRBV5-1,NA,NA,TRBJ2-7,CASSLSIGGGYEQYF,TGCGCCAGCAGCTTGTCCATCGGGGGTGGCTACGAGCAGTACTTC
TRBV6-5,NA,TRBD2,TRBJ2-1,CASLLAGEQFF,TGTGCCAGCTTACTAGCGGGTGAGCAGTTCTTC
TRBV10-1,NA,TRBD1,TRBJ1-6,CASNRGLSYNSPLHF,TGCGCCAGCAACAGGGGGCTCTCCTATAATTCACCCCTCCACTTT
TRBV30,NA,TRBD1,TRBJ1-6,CAWIPPDRGSSPLHF,TGTGCCTGGATTCCCCCGGACAGGGGAAGCTCACCCCTCCACTTT
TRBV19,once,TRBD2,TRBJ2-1,CASSRSPPGGTYNEQFF,TGTGCCAGTAGCCGGTCCCCCCCGGGAGGGACTTACAATGAGCAGTTCTTC
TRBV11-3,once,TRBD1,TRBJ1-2,CASSLYEGANGYTF,TGTGCCAGCAGCTTGTATGAGGGGGCCAATGGCTACACCTTC
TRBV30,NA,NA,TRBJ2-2,CAWSTYLNTGELFF,TGTGCCTGGAGTACCTACTTGAACACCGGGGAGCTGTTTTTT
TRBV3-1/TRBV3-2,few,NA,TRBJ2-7,CASSQVQAQQYF,TGTGCCAGCAGCCAAGTGCAGGCCCAGCAGTACTTC
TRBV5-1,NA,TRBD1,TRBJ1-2,CASSLEGGDGYTF,TGCGCCAGCAGCTTGGAAGGGGGCGACGGCTACACCTTC
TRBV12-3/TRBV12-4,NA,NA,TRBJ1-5,CASSSFGVQPQHF,TGTGCCAGCAGTTCATTCGGGGTCCAGCCCCAGCATTTT
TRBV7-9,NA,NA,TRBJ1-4,CASSPRAGAGEKLFF,TGTGCCAGCAGCCCCAGGGCAGGGGCCGGAGAAAAACTGTTTTTT
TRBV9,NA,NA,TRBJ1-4,CASSTRDYRNEKLFF,TGTGCCAGCAGCACGAGGGATTACCGAAATGAAAAACTGTTTTTT